This T cell receptor beta chain was retrieved from a study of cytomegalovirus exposure and HLA in healthy donors. Study background: Of the donors genotyped, about 410 in all, 75% to 90% fell in the Caucasian-associated ancestry cluster.

Researchers ran the PCR with 60 Vbeta and 13 Jbeta primers. Measured with immunoSEQ multiplex PCR; TCRdb has only the in-frame clones, and not every one. The data contain 130,000 to 150,000 clones, around three quarters of them singletons. For this clone: What it binds is unknown. The junction does not match germline at one end; this may be a read error.

The study's findings and limits: As was reported, the HLA-A and HLA-B alleles of most subjects were accurately predicted from TCR beta sequences. In an earlier analysis, most TCR beta V segments were productive about 87% or about 30% of the time. TCR beta V- and J-gene trimming, according to a later analysis, was linked to a missense DCLRE1C variant.

Sequencing was done on a sample of PBMCs. The receptor was isolated from a woman in her thirties or forties in good health and CMV-seronegative.

The CDR3 reads CSVGQANTGAFF. DNA for the CDR3: TGCAGCGTTGGACAGGCGAACACTGGAGCTTTCTTT. The chain is built from TRBV29-1 and TRBJ1-1; TRBD1 is a possible D gene (6 bases). The CDR3 is 12 residues long. Germline-derived CDR1 and CDR2 are SQVTM and ANQGSEA.